This passage covers 3 T cell receptor beta chains from one sample sequenced in a study of T cells in Graves' hyperthyroidism and ophthalmopathy. The source material, RNA transcripts, was used to amplify TCR beta CDR3 regions. HTBI primers were used for first-round RT-PCR of the TCR CDR3. TCRdb analysed the multiplex PCR reads with MiXCR anew, one entry per CDR3 protein. The sample records roughly 420,000 distinct CDR3 sequences, around 14% being singletons. Input material: blood. The receptors shown here come from a woman under 30 with Graves' hyperthyroidism.

V usage is TRBV9 and J usage is TRBJ2-1; maybe TRBD1 (6 bases). The CDR3 contains 13 residues. Trimming removed 4 bases from V and 5 bases from J, with 10 bases in between. Looked up from germline, CDR1 is SGDLS and CDR2 is YYNGEE. The CDR3 DNA reads as TGTGCCAGCAGCCAGCGACAGGACAATGAGCAGTTCTTC. Translated: CASSQRQDNEQFF.

As regards this clonotype: A much larger clone differs from this one at a single base, so this may be a read error. The chain carries TRBV12-3 or TRBV12-4 and TRBJ2-1; D not certain. The CDR3 is made up of 12 amino acids. With 6 bases removed from V and 7 bases from J, the gap between germline ends came to 10 bases. The CDR3: CASSGWLNEQFF. The CDR3 DNA sequence: TGTGCCAGCAGCGGGTGGTTAAATGAGCAGTTCTTC.

This clonotype was found a few times. The rearrangement links TRBV12-5 to TRBJ2-5, with 11 positions matching TRBD1. CDR3 size: 17 residues. Germline V CDR1 and CDR2: LGHNT, FRNRAP. The ends lost 7 bases at V and 1 base at J; junction bases unmatched: 11. This CDR3 is CASVPGQGGPRQETQYF. DNA for the CDR3: TGTGCTAGTGTCCCGGGACAGGGGGGCCCGCGCCAAGAGACCCAGTACTTC.